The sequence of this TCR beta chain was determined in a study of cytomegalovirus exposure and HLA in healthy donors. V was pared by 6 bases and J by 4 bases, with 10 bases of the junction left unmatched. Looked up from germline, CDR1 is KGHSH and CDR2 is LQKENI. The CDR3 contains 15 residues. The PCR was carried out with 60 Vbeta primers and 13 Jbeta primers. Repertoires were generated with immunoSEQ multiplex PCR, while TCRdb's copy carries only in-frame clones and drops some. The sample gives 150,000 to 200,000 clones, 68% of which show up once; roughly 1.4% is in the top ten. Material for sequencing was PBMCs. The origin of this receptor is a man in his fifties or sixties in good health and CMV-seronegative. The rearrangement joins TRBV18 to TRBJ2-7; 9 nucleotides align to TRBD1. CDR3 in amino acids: CASSPTGGQGYEQYF. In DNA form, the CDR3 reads TGTGCCAGCTCGCCCACCGGGGGACAGGGTTACGAGCAGTACTTC.